This section outlines one T cell receptor beta chain sequence together with its context. Antigen unknown. CD8 cells classed as naive were CD45RO-negative and positively selected for CCR7, excluding terminally differentiated effector memory CD45RA+ cells. This specimen belongs to a study of shared clonotypes between healthy human individuals. About the research overall: A donor's plate count was three for CD4 naive and three for CD4 memory; CD8 naive had two and CD8 memory one. Study results and limitations: Owing to a small donor count, the genetic and exposure-history diversity represented was limited. Among the subsets, naive ones generally showed larger estimated richness than memory ones.

The repertoire was sequenced with immunoSEQ multiplex PCR; TCRdb's copy has only in-frame clones and lacks some. The table has over 800,000 clones, about 92% seen once. The TCR was taken from a man aged 30-40 years in good health. The sequenced sample consisted of naive CD8+ T cells sorted from blood.

CDR3 nucleotide sequence: TGTGCCAGCAGCCCCCGCTCCTACGAGCAGTACTTC. Translating it yields CASSPRSYEQYF. The chain has TRBV11-1 and TRBJ2-7; D ambiguous. Trimming left V 5 bases short and J 0 bases short, with 5 bases between. The CDR3 sequence is 12 residues long. Germline lookup yields CDR1 SGHAT and CDR2 FQDESV (reference sequence).